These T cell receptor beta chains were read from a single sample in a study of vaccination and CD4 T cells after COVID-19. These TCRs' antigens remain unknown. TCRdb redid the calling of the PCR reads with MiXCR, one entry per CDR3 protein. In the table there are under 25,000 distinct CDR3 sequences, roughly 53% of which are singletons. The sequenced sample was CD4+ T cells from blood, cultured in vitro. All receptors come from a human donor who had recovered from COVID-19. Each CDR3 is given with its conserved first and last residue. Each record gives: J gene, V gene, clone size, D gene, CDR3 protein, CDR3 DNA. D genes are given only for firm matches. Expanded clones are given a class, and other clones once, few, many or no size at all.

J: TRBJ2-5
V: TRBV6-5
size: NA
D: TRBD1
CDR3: CASSYGDRGETQYF
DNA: TGTGCCAGCAGTTATGGGGACAGGGGAGAGACCCAGTACTTC

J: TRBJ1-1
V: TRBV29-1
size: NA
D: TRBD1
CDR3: CSVHRGRGTEAFF
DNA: TGCAGCGTTCACAGGGGTAGGGGCACTGAAGCTTTCTTT

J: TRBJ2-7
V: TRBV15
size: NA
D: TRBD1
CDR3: CATSLQGASDEQYF
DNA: TGTGCCACCAGCCTCCAGGGGGCTTCGGACGAGCAGTACTTC

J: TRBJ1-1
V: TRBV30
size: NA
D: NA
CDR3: CAWIPDKSGAFF
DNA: TGTGCCTGGATCCCGGACAAATCTGGAGCTTTCTTT

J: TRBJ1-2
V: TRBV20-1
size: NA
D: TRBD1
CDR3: CSAELGQISYTF
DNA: TGCAGTGCTGAATTGGGACAGATCAGCTACACCTTC

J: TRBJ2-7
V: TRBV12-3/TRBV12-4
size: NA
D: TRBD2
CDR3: CASSYQREGVYEQYF
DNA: TGTGCCAGCAGTTACCAGCGGGAAGGGGTCTACGAGCAGTACTTC

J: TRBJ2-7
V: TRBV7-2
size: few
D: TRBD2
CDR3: CASSARTSGTYEQYF
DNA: TGTGCCAGCAGCGCGCGGACTAGCGGGACCTACGAGCAGTACTTC

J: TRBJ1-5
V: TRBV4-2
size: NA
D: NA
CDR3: CASSQAVGKNQPQHF
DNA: TGTGCCAGCAGCCAAGCGGTCGGTAAGAATCAGCCCCAGCATTTT

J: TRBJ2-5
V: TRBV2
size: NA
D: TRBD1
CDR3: CASTGQGVETQYF
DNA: TGTGCCAGCACCGGACAGGGGGTAGAGACCCAGTACTTC

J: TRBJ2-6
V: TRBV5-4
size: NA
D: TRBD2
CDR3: CASSRRGGASGANVLTF
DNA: TGTGCCAGCAGTCGGCGCGGGGGGGCATCTGGGGCCAACGTCCTGACTTTC

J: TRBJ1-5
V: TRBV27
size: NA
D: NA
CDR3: CTSSLGLYSNQPQHF
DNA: TGCACCAGCAGTTTAGGACTTTATAGCAATCAGCCCCAGCATTTT

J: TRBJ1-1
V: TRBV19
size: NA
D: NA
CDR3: CASSIDLWSGRAFF
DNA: TGTGCCAGTAGTATAGATCTCTGGTCCGGAAGGGCTTTCTTT

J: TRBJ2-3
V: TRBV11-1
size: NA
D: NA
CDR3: CASSPRGLDTQYF
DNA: TGTGCCAGCAGCCCACGGGGACTAGATACGCAGTATTTT

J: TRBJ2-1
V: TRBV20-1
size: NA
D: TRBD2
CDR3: CSARSSGIAGGYNEQFF
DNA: TGCAGTGCTAGATCTTCCGGGATAGCGGGGGGGTACAATGAGCAGTTCTTC

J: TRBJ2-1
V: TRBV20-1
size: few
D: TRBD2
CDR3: CSARTGLAGSDNEQFF
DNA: TGCAGTGCTAGGACGGGACTAGCGGGCTCCGACAATGAGCAGTTCTTC

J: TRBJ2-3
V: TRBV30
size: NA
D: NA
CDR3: CAEAQGRGTDTQYF
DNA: TGTGCCGAAGCCCAGGGACGAGGCACAGATACGCAGTATTTT

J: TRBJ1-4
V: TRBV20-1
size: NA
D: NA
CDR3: CSARGGGTNEKLFF
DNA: TGCAGTGCCCGCGGCGGGGGGACTAATGAAAAACTGTTTTTT

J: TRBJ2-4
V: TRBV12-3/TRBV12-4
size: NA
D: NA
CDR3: CASSLGGRDIQYF
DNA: TGTGCCAGCAGTTTGGGAGGCCGGGACATTCAGTACTTC

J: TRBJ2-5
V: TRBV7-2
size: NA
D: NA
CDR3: CASSLVQGGRETQYF
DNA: TGTGCCAGCAGCTTGGTCCAGGGAGGTAGGGAGACCCAGTACTTC

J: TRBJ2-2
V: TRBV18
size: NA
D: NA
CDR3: CASSREVGGELFF
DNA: TGTGCCAGCTCAAGGGAGGTCGGCGGGGAGCTGTTTTTT

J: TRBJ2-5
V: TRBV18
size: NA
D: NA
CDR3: CASSPLGGTQETQYF
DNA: TGTGCCAGCTCACCACTAGGCGGCACCCAAGAGACCCAGTACTTC

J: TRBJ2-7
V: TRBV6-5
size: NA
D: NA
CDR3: CASSSGTVSGQYF
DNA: TGTGCCAGCAGTTCCGGGACCGTCTCCGGGCAGTACTTC

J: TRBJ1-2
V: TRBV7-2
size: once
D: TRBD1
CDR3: CASSYRGSYGYTF
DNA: TGTGCCAGCAGCTACAGGGGATCCTATGGCTACACCTTC

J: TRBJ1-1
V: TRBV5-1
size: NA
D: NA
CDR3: CASSRGGADTEAFF
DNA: TGCGCCAGCAGCCGTGGGGGCGCTGACACTGAAGCTTTCTTT

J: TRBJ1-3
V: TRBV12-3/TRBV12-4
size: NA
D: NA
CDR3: CASTPSGSGNTIYF
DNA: TGTGCCAGCACCCCATCAGGGTCAGGAAACACCATATATTTT

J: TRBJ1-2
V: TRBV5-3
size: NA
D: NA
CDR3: CARSLGVGRNYGYTF
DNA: TGTGCCAGAAGCTTGGGGGTGGGACGGAACTATGGCTACACCTTC

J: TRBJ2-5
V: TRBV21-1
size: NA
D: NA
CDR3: CASSKAFEGGRGQETQYF
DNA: TGTGCCAGCAGCAAAGCGTTTGAAGGTGGCAGGGGGCAAGAGACCCAGTACTTC

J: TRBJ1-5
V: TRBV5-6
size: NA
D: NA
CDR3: CASSLGTANQPQHF
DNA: TGTGCCAGCAGCTTGGGAACGGCTAATCAGCCCCAGCATTTT

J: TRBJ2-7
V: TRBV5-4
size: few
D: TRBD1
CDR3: CASSLPGQGSYEQYF
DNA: TGTGCCAGCAGCTTGCCGGGACAGGGTTCCTACGAGCAGTACTTC

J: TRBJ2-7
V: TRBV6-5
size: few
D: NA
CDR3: CASSSSTGTYEQYF
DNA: TGTGCCAGCTCTTCCTCGACAGGAACCTACGAGCAGTACTTC

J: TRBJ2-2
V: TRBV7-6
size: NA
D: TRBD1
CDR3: CASSLAGQGVTGELFF
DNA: TGTGCCAGCAGCTTAGCGGGACAGGGGGTCACCGGGGAGCTGTTTTTT

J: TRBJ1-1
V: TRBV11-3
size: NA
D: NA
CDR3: CASSWTALNTEAFF
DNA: TGTGCCAGCAGCTGGACGGCGCTGAACACTGAAGCTTTCTTT

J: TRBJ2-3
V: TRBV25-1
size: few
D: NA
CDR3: CASSEYSTDTQYF
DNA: TGTGCCAGCAGTGAGTACAGCACAGATACGCAGTATTTT

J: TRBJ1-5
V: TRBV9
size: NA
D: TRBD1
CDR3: CASSVGDSNQPQHF
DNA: TGTGCCAGCAGCGTAGGGGACAGTAATCAGCCCCAGCATTTT

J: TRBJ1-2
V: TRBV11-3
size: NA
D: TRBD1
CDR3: CASSFDRGRGYGYTF
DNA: TGTGCCAGCAGCTTCGACAGGGGGCGAGGCTATGGCTACACCTTC

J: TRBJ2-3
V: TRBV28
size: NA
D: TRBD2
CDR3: CASSPLGLAGADTQYF
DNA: TGTGCCAGCAGTCCCTTGGGACTAGCGGGAGCAGATACGCAGTATTTT

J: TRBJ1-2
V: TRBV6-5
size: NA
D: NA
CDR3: CASSYGGGYGYTF
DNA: TGTGCCAGCAGTTACGGGGGAGGCTATGGCTACACCTTC

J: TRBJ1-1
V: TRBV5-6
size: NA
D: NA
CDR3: CASSPSNTEAFF
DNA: TGTGCCAGCAGCCCGAGCAACACTGAAGCTTTCTTT

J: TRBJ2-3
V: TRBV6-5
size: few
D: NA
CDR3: CASSFGSLGTGFIDF
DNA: TGTGCCAGCAGTTTCGGGAGTTTAGGAACCGGGTTCATCGATTTT

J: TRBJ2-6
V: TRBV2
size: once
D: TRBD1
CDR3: CASSEGGRGRTGANVLTF
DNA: TGTGCCAGCAGCGAGGGGGGCAGGGGGCGGACTGGGGCCAACGTCCTGACTTTC

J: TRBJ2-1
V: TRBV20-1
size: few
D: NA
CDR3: CSARFWTGSSYNEQFF
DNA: TGCAGTGCTAGATTCTGGACTGGGAGCTCCTACAATGAGCAGTTCTTC

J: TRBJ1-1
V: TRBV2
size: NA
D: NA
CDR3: CASSAGGPSGATEAFF
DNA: TGTGCCAGCAGTGCCGGCGGACCCTCAGGGGCCACTGAAGCTTTCTTT

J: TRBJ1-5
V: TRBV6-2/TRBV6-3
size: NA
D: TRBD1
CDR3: CASSTPTNRGRGQPQHF
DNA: TGTGCCAGCAGTACCCCGACTAACAGGGGGCGCGGTCAGCCCCAGCATTTT

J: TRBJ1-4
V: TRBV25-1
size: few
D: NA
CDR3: CASSDPRGGEKLFF
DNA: TGTGCCAGCAGTGATCCCCGGGGAGGAGAAAAACTGTTTTTT

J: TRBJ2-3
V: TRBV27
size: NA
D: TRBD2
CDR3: CACKARLAGGGTDTQYF
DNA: TGTGCCTGCAAAGCGCGACTAGCGGGGGGTGGCACAGATACGCAGTATTTT

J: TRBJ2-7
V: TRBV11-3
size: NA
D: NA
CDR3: CASSLGGTFDYEQYF
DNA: TGTGCCAGCAGCTTAGGGGGGACATTCGACTACGAGCAGTACTTC

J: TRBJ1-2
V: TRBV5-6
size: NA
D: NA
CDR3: CASSPGLGDGYTF
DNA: TGTGCCAGCAGTCCAGGGTTGGGCGATGGCTACACCTTC

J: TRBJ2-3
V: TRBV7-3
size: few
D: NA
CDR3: CASSSQGTDTQYF
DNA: TGTGCCAGCAGCTCACAGGGCACAGATACGCAGTATTTT

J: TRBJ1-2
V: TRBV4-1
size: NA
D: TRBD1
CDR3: CASSPRGDYGYTF
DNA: TGCGCCAGCAGCCCCAGGGGGGACTATGGCTACACCTTC

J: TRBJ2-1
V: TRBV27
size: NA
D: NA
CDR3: CASSPTGVLPNEQFF
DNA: TGTGCCAGCAGTCCAACCGGGGTGTTACCGAATGAGCAGTTCTTC

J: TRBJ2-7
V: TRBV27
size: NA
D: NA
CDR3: CASSLVGDSHANEQYF
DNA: TGTGCCAGCAGTTTGGTGGGCGACTCTCACGCGAACGAGCAGTACTTC